The sequence of this T cell receptor (beta chain) was determined in a study of identifying expanded T cells in peripheral blood. General study results and limits: Technical replicates showed approximately 1.2 changed clones; two weeks approximately 15; four weeks 19. Variance in clone template counts between approximately 2-week samples significantly increased with total template count across all healthy donors.

Healthy donors had no documented immune events, such as infections, while sampled. TCRdb's table, derived via immunoSEQ multiplex PCR, lists solely in-frame clones and lacks some. The sample has about 120,000 clones, approximately 80% seen once. V lost 3 bases and J 0 bases, leaving 9 bases between the germline ends. CDR1 is MNHEY, CDR2 SMNVEV, per germline (reference sequence). CDR3 size: 14 residues. Notes on this clone: The antigen is unknown.

Material for sequencing was blood. The TCR originated in a person aged 18 to 75 in good health. The V gene is TRBV27, the J gene TRBJ2-7; D is unresolved. The CDR3 here is CASSLARNSYEQYF. The CDR3 DNA sequence: TGTGCCAGCAGTTTGGCCAGGAACTCCTACGAGCAGTACTTC.